The entry below describes one TCR beta chain. In terms of age and location, participants ranged from about 18 to 89 years and lived in 24 US areas. Participant reports of clinical history set cohort assignment. The data originate from a study of blood T cell repertoires in COVID-19. Study background: The United States, Italy and Spain provided the acute and convalescent COVID-19 samples. Sources were T cells, B-cell-depleted T cells, or PBMCs; the material itself was cDNA or gDNA.

The repertoire was sequenced with immunoSEQ multiplex PCR; TCRdb's copy has only in-frame clones and lacks some. The data contain 200,000 to 250,000 clones, 65% to 90% of them singletons. The CDR3 contains 15 residues. With 2 bases removed from V and 8 bases from J, the gap between germline ends came to 13 bases. From germline, CDR1 is MNHEY and CDR2 SMNVEV (reference sequence). The sample was PBMCs or T cells enriched from blood (not recorded which). The receptor comes from a woman between 50 and 59 years old with acute COVID-19. The V gene is TRBV27, the J gene TRBJ1-6, with D possibly being TRBD1 (5 bases). This CDR3 is CASSLGGGIDSPLHF. The CDR3 nucleotides read TGTGCCAGCAGTTTAGGGGGGGGTATTGATTCACCCCTCCACTTT.